These 22 T cell receptor beta chains came from one sample sequenced in a study of shared clonotypes between healthy human individuals. Produced via immunoSEQ multiplex PCR; TCRdb's table is partial and in-frame only. The table records 550,000 to 800,000 clones, 80% to 95% of them present only once. Sequenced sample: memory CD8+ T cells from PBMCs. As for subset: CD45RO+ cells pooled with CCR7-negative TemRA cells. Every receptor here comes from a man aged 18 to 30 in good health. Some clones in this sample may be carry-over from other donors' samples.

The rearrangement joins TRBV10-1 to TRBJ1-3; D gene ambiguous. CDR3 length: 20 residues. V was pared by 0 bases and J by 0 bases, with 21 bases between. Germline V lookup: CDR1 WNHNN, CDR2 SYGVQD (reference sequence). CDR3 sequence reads: CASSESIQVYLVTSGNTIYF. The CDR3 DNA sequence: TGCGCCAGCAGTGAGTCGATTCAGGTTTACCTTGTGACCTCTGGAAACACCATATATTTT.

The chain employs TRBV11-2 and TRBJ2-1, with D possibly being TRBD1 (6 bases). With 4 bases removed from V and 4 bases from J, the gap between germline ends came to 14 bases. CDR1 and CDR2 (germline): SGHAT, FQNNGV. The CDR3 has 15 residues. The CDR3 spells CASSWVTGPYNEQFF. The DNA for the CDR3 is TGTGCCAGCAGCTGGGTGACAGGTCCTTACAATGAGCAGTTCTTC.

This sequence joins TRBV30 and TRBJ1-2; TRBD1 matches at 8 bases. The germline gives CDR1 GTSNPN, CDR2 SVGIG (reference sequence). V shed 7 bases and J 4 bases; nucleotides not matched to a gene: 5. This CDR3 spans 12 amino acids. This chain's CDR3 is CALNRGVYGYTF. The CDR3 nucleotides read TGTGCCTTGAACAGGGGGGTCTATGGCTACACCTTC.

The chain employs TRBV9 and TRBJ2-7; TRBD1 agrees at 8 bases. There are 16 residues in the CDR3. Germline CDR1 SGDLS, CDR2 YYNGEE. V was pared by 5 bases and J by 5 bases, with 15 bases of the junction left unmatched. CDR3: CASSPTGTGISHEQYF. CDR3 nucleotide sequence: TGTGCCAGCAGTCCCACCGGGACAGGTATTTCTCACGAGCAGTACTTC. Drawing the rest from reference TRBV9 and TRBJ2-7, the complete variable domain is DSGVTQTPKHLITATGQRVTLRCSPRSGDLSVYWYQQSLDQGLQFLIQYYNGEERAKGNILERFSAQQFPDLHSELNLSSLELGDSALYFCASSPTGTGISHEQYFGPGTRLTVT.

This chain joins TRBV14 and TRBJ2-1, with 8 bases that match TRBD2. Germline V gene sequence: CDR1 SGHDN, CDR2 FVKESK. After removal of 1 base from V and 4 bases from J, the junction contained 9 bases not matched to a gene. The CDR3 has 17 amino acids. CDR3 nucleotide sequence: TGTGCCAGCAGCCAAGCGAAACTAGCGGTCCTTTACAATGAGCAGTTCTTC. The encoded protein is CASSQAKLAVLYNEQFF. The entire variable domain, with the rest obtained from reference TRBV14 and TRBJ2-1, is as follows: EAGVTQFPSHSVIEKGQTVTLRCDPISGHDNLYWYRRVMGKEIKFLLHFVKESKQDESGMPNNRFLAERTGGTYSTLKVQPAELEDSGVYFCASSQAKLAVLYNEQFFGPGTRLTVL.

This clone was observed a single time. The chain recombines TRBV29-1 with TRBJ2-1; TRBD2 agrees at 7 bases. After removal of 4 bases from V and 4 bases from J, the junction contained 10 bases not matched to a gene. In germline, CDR1 is SQVTM, CDR2 ANQGSEA. The CDR3 contains 15 residues. CDR3 residues: CSVAPVGEGYNEQFF. The CDR3 DNA reads TGCAGCGTTGCCCCGGTGGGGGAGGGGTACAATGAGCAGTTCTTC.

The J gene is TRBJ2-7, the V gene TRBV28, with TRBD1 identical over 7 bases. The germline V gene encodes CDR1 MDHEN and CDR2 SYDVKM. V was clipped by 5 bases and J by 6 bases; unmatched bases: 10. CDR3 length equals 14 residues. This CDR3 is CASSRTGARAEQYF. The CDR3 DNA reads as TGTGCCAGCAGTCGCACAGGGGCTCGGGCCGAGCAGTACTTC.

This chain connects TRBV30 to TRBJ2-3, with 7 positions matching TRBD2. Germline V gene lookup returns CDR1 GTSNPN and CDR2 SVGIG (reference sequence). The CDR3 consists of 15 residues. J lost 4 bases, V lost 3 bases, and 10 bases had no gene match. The CDR3 DNA sequence: TGTGCCTGGAGAACAGTGCGGGAGTTTCCAGATACGCAGTATTTT. Translating gives CAWRTVREFPDTQYF.

The V and J genes are TRBV28 and TRBJ1-1; TRBD1 aligns across 9 bases. V shed 6 bases, J shed 3 bases, and the junction held 8 bases outside the gene matches. CDR3 length: 15 residues. Germline loops: CDR1 MDHEN, CDR2 SYDVKM. The DNA of the CDR3 is TGTGCCAGCAGCTCCCCCAGACAGGGGGACACTGAAGCTTTCTTT. It translates to CASSSPRQGDTEAFF.

V and J are TRBV27 and TRBJ2-7; D could derive from TRBD1 or TRBD2 (5 bases each). The V gene's germline CDR1 is MNHEY and CDR2 SMNVEV (reference sequence). The CDR3 totals 14 residues. Trimming took 6 bases from V and 1 from J, leaving 13 bases between them. CDR3 protein: CASRGERTSYEQYF. The CDR3 region has the DNA TGTGCCAGCAGGGGGGAGCGGACTTCCTACGAGCAGTACTTC.

This clone was observed a single time. The chain is built from TRBV29-1 and TRBJ2-6; the D gene is possibly TRBD2 (7 bases). The CDR3 spans 16 residues. V was pared by 4 bases and J by 0 bases, with 13 bases between. Looked up from germline, CDR1 is SQVTM and CDR2 is ANQGSEA. CDR3 nucleotide sequence: TGCAGCGTTGCTACGGGGGGCCCCTCTGGGGCCAACGTCCTGACTTTC. This gives the protein CSVATGGPSGANVLTF. Full variable domain (missing parts from reference TRBV29-1 and TRBJ2-6): SAVISQKPSRDICQRGTSLTIQCQVDSQVTMMFWYRQQPGQSLTLIATANQGSEATYESGFVIDKFPISRPNLTFSTLTVSNMSPEDSSIYLCSVATGGPSGANVLTFGAGSRLTVL.

This chain joins TRBV11-2 and TRBJ2-1; 7 nucleotides agree with TRBD2. This CDR3 has 12 amino acids. Trimming took 1 base from V and 14 from J; bases not matched to a gene: 5. Germline CDR1 is SGHAT and CDR2 is FQNNGV. CDR3 in DNA: TGTGCCAGCAGCTTAGGCGGGAGTAAAGAGTTCTTC. This sequence encodes CASSLGGSKEFF.

The chain couples TRBV7-9 to TRBJ2-1; TRBD2 is a possible D gene (6 bases). The CDR3 consists of 16 residues. V was trimmed by 7 bases and J by 5 bases, leaving 21 bases between them. CDR1 and CDR2 from the germline V gene are SEHNR and FQNEAQ (reference sequence). For the CDR3, the DNA is TGTGCCAGCACAGGGCGGGGACCCCTAACAGACAATGAGCAGTTCTTC. This encodes CASTGRGPLTDNEQFF.

Here the CDR3 reads CASSQAQRRNTGELFF. The CDR3 DNA follows: TGCGCCAGCAGCCAAGCCCAGCGGAGGAACACCGGGGAGCTGTTTTTT. The V call is TRBV4-3, the J call TRBJ2-2; D perhaps matches TRBD2 (5 bases). The V end lost 1 base, the J end lost 1 base, and 10 bases lay between the germline ends. This CDR3 spans 16 amino acids. Germline assignment: CDR1 LGHNA and CDR2 YSLEER.

This clone has just a few counts. This rearrangement joins TRBV16 to TRBJ1-5; no firm D call. V was cut by 8 bases and J by 4 bases, with 9 bases left in between. The CDR3 spans 12 residues. Germline assignment: CDR1 KGHSY and CDR2 FQNENV. CDR3 amino acids: CASRPPNQPQHF. The CDR3 bases are TGTGCCAGCCGCCCTCCGAATCAGCCCCAGCATTTT.

The chain couples TRBV10-3 to TRBJ2-2, with unresolved D. This CDR3 has 16 residues. Looked up from germline, CDR1 is ENHRY and CDR2 is SYGVKD. V dropped 2 bases and J dropped 6 bases, with 16 bases sitting between them. The CDR3 region is CAISEPWVGSPGELFF. The CDR3 DNA reads as TGTGCCATCAGTGAGCCTTGGGTGGGCAGCCCCGGGGAGCTGTTTTTT.

The rearrangement joins TRBV5-1 to TRBJ1-1, with 7 bases fitting TRBD1. The CDR3 spans 13 residues. The V segment lost 2 bases and the J segment 3 bases; nucleotides outside the gene matches: 1. Per the germline V gene, CDR1 is SGHRS and CDR2 is YFSETQ. The CDR3 here is CASSFTGDTEAFF. The CDR3, as DNA: TGCGCCAGCAGCTTTACAGGGGACACTGAAGCTTTCTTT.

The CDR3, as DNA: TGTGCCAGCAGTCCGATCCTAGCGGGAGAGTCGGATACGCAGTATTTT. This codes for CASSPILAGESDTQYF. The V call is TRBV28, the J call TRBJ2-3; 10 nucleotides match TRBD2. From germline, CDR1 is MDHEN and CDR2 SYDVKM. J lost 6 bases, V lost 5 bases, and 11 bases had no gene match. CDR3 length: 16 amino acids.

The DNA of the CDR3 is TGTGCCAGCAGTGAATCGGTGGCGGCCTACGAGCAGTACTTC. Residues: CASSESVAAYEQYF. The chain carries TRBV25-1 and TRBJ2-7; D unclear. The CDR3 is 14 amino acids. Germline CDR1 and CDR2: MGHDK and SYGVNS. V lost 1 base and J lost 2, with 9 bases in between.

J is TRBJ2-1 and V is TRBV6-5, with D unclear. From germline, CDR1 is MNHEY and CDR2 SVGAGI. V lost 6 bases and J 9 bases, leaving 6 bases between the germline ends. This CDR3 spans 10 amino acids. The CDR3 bases are TGTGCCAGCAGCCACGGTGAGCAGTTCTTC. It is translated as CASSHGEQFF.

V gene TRBV2 combines with J gene TRBJ2-5, with D perhaps TRBD1 or TRBD2 (5 bases each). Trimming removed 7 bases from V and 3 bases from J, with 12 bases in between. In germline, CDR1 is SNHLY, CDR2 FYNNEI. The CDR3 sequence is 13 residues long. CDR3 bases: TGTGCCAGCAAGGGGACCGCCGAAGAGACCCAGTACTTC. This sequence encodes CASKGTAEETQYF. The whole variable domain, remainder taken from reference TRBV2 and TRBJ2-5, is EPEVTQTPSHQVTQMGQEVILRCVPISNHLYFYWYRQILGQKVEFLVSFYNNEISEKSEIFDDQFSVERPDGSNFTLKIRSTKLEDSAMYFCASKGTAEETQYFGPGTRLLVL.

The chain is built from TRBV4-1 and TRBJ2-7; perhaps TRBD1 as D (5 bases). Between the trimmed V and J ends, which lost 1 base and 4 bases, there was a span of 8 bases. The V gene's germline CDR1 is MGHRA and CDR2 YSYEKL. CDR3 length: 13 amino acids. The CDR3 spells CASSQVKGYEQYF. Here the CDR3 DNA reads TGCGCCAGCAGCCAAGTCAAGGGGTACGAGCAGTACTTC.